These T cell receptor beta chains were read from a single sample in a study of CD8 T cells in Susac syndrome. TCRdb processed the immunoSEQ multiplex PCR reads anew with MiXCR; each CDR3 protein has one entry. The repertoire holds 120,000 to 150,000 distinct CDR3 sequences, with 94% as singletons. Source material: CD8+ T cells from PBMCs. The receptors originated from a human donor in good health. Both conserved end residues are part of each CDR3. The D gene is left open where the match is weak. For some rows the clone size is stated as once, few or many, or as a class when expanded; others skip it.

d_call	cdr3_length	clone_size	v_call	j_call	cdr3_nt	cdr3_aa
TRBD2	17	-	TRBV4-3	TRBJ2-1	TGCGCCAGCAGCCCCTCAGGCGGGGGAGGGTCCTACAATGAGCAGTTCTTC	CASSPSGGGGSYNEQFF
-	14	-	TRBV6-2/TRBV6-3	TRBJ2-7	TGTGCCAGCAGTTACTCTGGCGGTACCTACGAGCAGTACTTC	CASSYSGGTYEQYF
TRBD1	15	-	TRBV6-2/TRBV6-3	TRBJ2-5	TGTGCCAGCAGTTACCGGCCGGGGACAGGGGAGACCCAGTACTTC	CASSYRPGTGETQYF
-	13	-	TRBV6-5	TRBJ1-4	TGTGCCAGCGCCGGGACGGGGAATGAAAAACTGTTTTTT	CASAGTGNEKLFF
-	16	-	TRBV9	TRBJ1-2	TGTGCCAGCAGCACCCCCGTGGAGGGGGCTAACTATGGCTACACCTTC	CASSTPVEGANYGYTF
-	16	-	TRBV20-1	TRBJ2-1	TGCAGTGCTAGGGCCTCGGGTAGCGGAACCTACAATGAGCAGTTCTTC	CSARASGSGTYNEQFF
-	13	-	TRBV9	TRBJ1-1	TGTGCCAGCAGCGCCTACAAGAACACTGAAGCTTTCTTT	CASSAYKNTEAFF
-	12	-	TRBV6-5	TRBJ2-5	TGTGCCAGCAGTTATGGGGGGGAGACCCAGTACTTC	CASSYGGETQYF
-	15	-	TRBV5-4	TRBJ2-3	TGTGCCAGCAGCCAGCAGGTCTCTAGCACAGATACGCAGTATTTT	CASSQQVSSTDTQYF
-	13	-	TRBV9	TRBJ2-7	TGTGCCAGCAGCGTAATCCCAGGGTACGAGCAGTACTTC	CASSVIPGYEQYF
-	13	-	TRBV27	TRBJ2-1	TGTGCCAGCAGTTTAGGTAGCGTAAATGAGCAGTTCTTC	CASSLGSVNEQFF
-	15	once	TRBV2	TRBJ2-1	TGTGCCAGCAGTGGGGGGGGCTACTCCTACAATGAGCAGTTCTTC	CASSGGGYSYNEQFF
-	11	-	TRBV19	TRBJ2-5	TGTGCCAGTAGTACAGACGAGACCCAGTACTTC	CASSTDETQYF
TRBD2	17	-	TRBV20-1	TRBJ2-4	TGCAGTGCTTCCTCGGGACTAGCGGGAACTGTCAAAAACATTCAGTACTTC	CSASSGLAGTVKNIQYF
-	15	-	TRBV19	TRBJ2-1	TGTGCCAGTAGTATAGATGATAGCTCCTACAATGAGCAGTTCTTC	CASSIDDSSYNEQFF
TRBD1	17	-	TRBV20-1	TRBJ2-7	TGCAGTGCTAGAGAAAGGAGCGGGGACAGGGTAAATCACGAGCAGTACTTC	CSARERSGDRVNHEQYF
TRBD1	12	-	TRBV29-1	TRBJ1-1	TGCAGCGTCTCCGGGACAGGCACTGAAGCTTTCTTT	CSVSGTGTEAFF
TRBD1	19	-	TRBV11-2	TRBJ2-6	TGTGCCAGCACCCTAGGACAGGGGACATTCGCGGCTGGGGCCAACGTCCTGACTTTC	CASTLGQGTFAAGANVLTF
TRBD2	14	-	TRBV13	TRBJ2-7	TGTGCCAGCAGGAAGAGCGGGAGCCCCTACGAGCAGTACTTC	CASRKSGSPYEQYF
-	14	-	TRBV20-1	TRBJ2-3	TGCAGTGCTAACCTACTAGAAACTACGGATACGCAGTATTTT	CSANLLETTDTQYF
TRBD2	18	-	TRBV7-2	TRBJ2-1	TGTGCCAGCAGCCCTTCGGGACTAGCGGGAGGGCCAGACAATGAGCAGTTCTTC	CASSPSGLAGGPDNEQFF
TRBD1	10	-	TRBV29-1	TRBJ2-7	TGCAGCGTTGGTACAGGGGGTCAGTACTTC	CSVGTGGQYF
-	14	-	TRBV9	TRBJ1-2	TGTGCCAGCACCGTCGGGGGTAACAACTATGGCTACACCTTC	CASTVGGNNYGYTF
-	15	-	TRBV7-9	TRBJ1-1	TGTGCCAGCAGCTTAGAGGTCAGAATGAACACTGAAGCTTTCTTT	CASSLEVRMNTEAFF
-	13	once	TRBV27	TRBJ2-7	TGTGCCAGCAGTTTCACAGGGACCCACGAGCAGTACTTC	CASSFTGTHEQYF
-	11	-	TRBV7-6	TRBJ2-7	TGTGCCATCGTGGAGGAAGGGGAGCAGTACTTC	CAIVEEGEQYF
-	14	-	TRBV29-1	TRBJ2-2	TGCAGCGTTGAAGGACAGGAGAACACCGGGGAGCTGTTTTTT	CSVEGQENTGELFF
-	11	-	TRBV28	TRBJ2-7	TGTGCCAGCAGTATCGATCGGGAGCAGTACTTC	CASSIDREQYF
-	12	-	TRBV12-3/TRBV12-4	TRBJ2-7	TGTGCCAGCAGTTTCTCGGGACTCGAGCAGTACTTC	CASSFSGLEQYF
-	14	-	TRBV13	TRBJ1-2	TGTGCCAGCAGCACCGGACGGAAGGGATATGGCTACACCTTC	CASSTGRKGYGYTF
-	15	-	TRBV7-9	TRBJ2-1	TGTGCCAGCAGCTTAGCGCTGGGGGTGAACAATGAGCAGTTCTTC	CASSLALGVNNEQFF
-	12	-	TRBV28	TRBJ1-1	TGTGCCAGCAGTTTTCGGCCCACTGAAGCTTTCTTT	CASSFRPTEAFF
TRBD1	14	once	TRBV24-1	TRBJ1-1	TGTGCCACCAGTGAAACAGGGGAATTCGGTGAAGCTTTCTTT	CATSETGEFGEAFF
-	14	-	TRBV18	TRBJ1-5	TGTGCCAGCTCCTACGCCGGGGGAGATCAGCCCCAGCATTTT	CASSYAGGDQPQHF
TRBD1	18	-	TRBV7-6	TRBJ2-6	TGTGCCAGCAGCTTAGAAGCAGGGGGAGCCCCTGGGGCCAACGTCCTGACTTTC	CASSLEAGGAPGANVLTF
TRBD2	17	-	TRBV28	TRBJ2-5	TGTGCCAGCAGTATCGAAGGACTAGCGGGAGTCCAAGAGACCCAGTACTTC	CASSIEGLAGVQETQYF
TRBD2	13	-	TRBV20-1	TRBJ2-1	TGCAGTGCTTTTAGCGGGAGTCCCAATGAGCAGTTCTTC	CSAFSGSPNEQFF
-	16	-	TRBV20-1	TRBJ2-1	TGCAGTGCTAGAGATCAAGCCAGTCGGTCCTACAATGAGCAGTTCTTC	CSARDQASRSYNEQFF
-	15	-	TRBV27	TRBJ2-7	TGTGCCAGCAGTTTATCGAACAGGGCGATGTACGAGCAGTACTTC	CASSLSNRAMYEQYF
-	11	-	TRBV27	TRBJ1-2	TGTGCCAGTGGGACAATCTATGGCTACACCTTC	CASGTIYGYTF
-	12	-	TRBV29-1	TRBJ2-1	TGCAGCGTTGAGACTACGTACAATGAGCAGTTCTTC	CSVETTYNEQFF
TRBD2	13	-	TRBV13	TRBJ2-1	TGTGCCAGCAGCCAAGGACGGGGGGATGAGCAGTTCTTC	CASSQGRGDEQFF
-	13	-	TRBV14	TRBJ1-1	TGTGCCAGCAGCGGATCATGGAGGACTGAAGCTTTCTTT	CASSGSWRTEAFF
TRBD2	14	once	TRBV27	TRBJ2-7	TGTGCCAGCAGTTTCGTCAGCGGGAACTACGAGCAGTACTTC	CASSFVSGNYEQYF
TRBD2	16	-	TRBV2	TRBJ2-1	TGTGCCAGCAGCGACCCCAGGAGCGGGGGGCGAGATGAGCAGTTCTTC	CASSDPRSGGRDEQFF
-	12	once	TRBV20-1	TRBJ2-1	TGCAGTGCTAGAGATGGGAGGGGGCCGCAGTTCTTC	CSARDGRGPQFF
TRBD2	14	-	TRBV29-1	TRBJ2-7	TGCAGCGTATTACTAGCGGAGGCCCCTTACGAGCAGTACTTC	CSVLLAEAPYEQYF
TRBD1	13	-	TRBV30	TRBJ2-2	TGTGCCTACCGACAGGGCGTAGGCGGGGAGCTGTTTTTT	CAYRQGVGGELFF
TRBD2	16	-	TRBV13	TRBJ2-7	TGTGCCAGCAGCACCCGGGGAGCGGGAGGAAACTACGAGCAGTACTTC	CASSTRGAGGNYEQYF
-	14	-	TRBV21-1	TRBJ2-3	TGTGCCAGCAGCCGCCCGGGGGGTACAGATACGCAGTATTTT	CASSRPGGTDTQYF
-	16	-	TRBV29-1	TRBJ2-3	TGCAGCGTTCAAAGGGGGGACTCAGAAAGGGGAGATACGCAGTATTTT	CSVQRGDSERGDTQYF